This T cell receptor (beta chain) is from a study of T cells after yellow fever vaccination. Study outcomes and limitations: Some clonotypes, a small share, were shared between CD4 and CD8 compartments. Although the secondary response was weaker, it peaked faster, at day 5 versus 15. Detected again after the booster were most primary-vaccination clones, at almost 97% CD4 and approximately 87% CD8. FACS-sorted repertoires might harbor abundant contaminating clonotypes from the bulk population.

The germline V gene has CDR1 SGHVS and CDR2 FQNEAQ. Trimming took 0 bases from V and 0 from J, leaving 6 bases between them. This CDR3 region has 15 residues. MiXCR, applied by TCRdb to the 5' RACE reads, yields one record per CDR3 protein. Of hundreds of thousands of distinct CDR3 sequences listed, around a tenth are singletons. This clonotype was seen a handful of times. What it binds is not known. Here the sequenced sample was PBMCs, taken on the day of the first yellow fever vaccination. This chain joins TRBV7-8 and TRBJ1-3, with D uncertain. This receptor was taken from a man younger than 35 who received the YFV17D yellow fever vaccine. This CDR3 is CASSLAVFSGNTIYF. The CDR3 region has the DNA TGTGCCAGCAGCTTAGCGGTTTTCTCTGGAAACACCATATATTTT.